The clone carrying this TCR beta chain was seen more than once but under ten times. A second PCR, run for roughly 7 to 12 cycles, used a sample-barcoded 5' primer plus a J-beta primer mix. Via MiXCR, TCRdb re-called the 5' RACE reads, giving one row per CDR3 protein. The sample has over 950,000 distinct CDR3 sequences, more than 30% seen once. The data originate from a study of blood T cells in healthy people across ages. The junction had 10 bases not matched to a gene; V was cut back by 6 bases and J by 2 bases. Germline V lookup: CDR1 DFQATT, CDR2 SNEGSKA (reference sequence). The CDR3 has 15 amino acids.

This TCR came from a man between 18 and 29 years old in good health. Sequencing used blood. The chain employs TRBV20-1 and TRBJ1-2; 9 bases match TRBD1. The CDR3 region is CSALTGGALNYGYTF. As DNA, the CDR3 is TGCAGTGCCCTTACAGGGGGCGCCCTGAACTATGGCTACACCTTC.